This T cell receptor (beta chain) derives from a study of blood T cell repertoires in COVID-19 (dated by TCRdb to the early 2020s). The study in broad terms: The collaborator samples originated in the United States, Italy and Spain and spanned the acute and convalescent phases of COVID-19. The material from the prospective study consisted of cDNA or gDNA derived from T cells, B-cell-depleted T cells, or PBMCs. The dataset comprised deeply sampled blood TCRbeta repertoires from subjects exposed to, actively infected with, or recovered from COVID-19. The repertoires were released in a freely available public database meant as a resource for research on the immune response to SARS-CoV-2. Samples were obtained from the ongoing ImmuneRACE study (first 160 participants) and from about 1,300 subjects provided by 6 global collaborators. A de-identified subject ID, COVID-19 status, age in years and sex were almost always included in the sample metadata. Where HLA class I and class II types were available, the types were taken from metadata supplied by the sample provider, not from assay-based typing. The full study reports these points: The quantity of clinical and demographic metadata differed by source and by participant and was supplied without curation.

V was cut back by 2 bases and J by 7 bases, leaving a gap of 6 bases between them. CDR1 and CDR2 are drawn from the germline V gene (reference sequence): MNHEY, SMNVEV. The cysteine opens and the phenylalanine closes a CDR3 of 13 amino acids. Only the CDR3 DNA is retained, 39 bases long and in frame from the first base. The immunoSEQ Assay, a bias-controlled multiplex PCR, was used to amplify TCRbeta CDR3 regions from genomic DNA. Per the source publication's procedure: The number of nucleated cells in each sample was estimated by amplification of reference gene primers within the assay. Sequence reads were collapsed and filtered to measure the absolute abundance of every unique TCRbeta CDR3 rearrangement. For each sample, productive Simpson clonality was calculated as the square root of Simpson's diversity index over productive rearrangements. As stored in TCRdb, this immuneACCESS dataset retains in-frame rearrangements with V and J assigned. A fraction of the clones does not appear; measured against another copy, unresolved V genes explain less than half of the discrepancy, and the remainder lacks a known reason. That table furnishes V, J and clone size, whereas the DNA furnished D and trimming. The sample yields under 200,000 clones; about 80% were counted once. In total, the top ten clones hold over 2.5% of the sample.

Collaborating institutions collected whole blood in K2EDTA tubes following their own protocols. Collaborator samples were shipped for TCRbeta analysis as frozen whole blood, isolated PBMCs, or DNA extracted from either sample type. With respect to this clone: Its specific antigen is unknown. Per-nucleotide qualities are absent, and no much larger clonotype sits a single base away.

This sequence was found in a human donor with acute or convalescent COVID-19. The donor label of this sample is uncertain. The chain is encoded by TRBV27 joined to TRBJ1-6; no D gene call is confident. The sample was peripheral blood. The DNA is TGTGCCAGCAGTTTACTAGTGAATTCACCCCTCCACTTT. It specifies CASSLLVNSPLHF.